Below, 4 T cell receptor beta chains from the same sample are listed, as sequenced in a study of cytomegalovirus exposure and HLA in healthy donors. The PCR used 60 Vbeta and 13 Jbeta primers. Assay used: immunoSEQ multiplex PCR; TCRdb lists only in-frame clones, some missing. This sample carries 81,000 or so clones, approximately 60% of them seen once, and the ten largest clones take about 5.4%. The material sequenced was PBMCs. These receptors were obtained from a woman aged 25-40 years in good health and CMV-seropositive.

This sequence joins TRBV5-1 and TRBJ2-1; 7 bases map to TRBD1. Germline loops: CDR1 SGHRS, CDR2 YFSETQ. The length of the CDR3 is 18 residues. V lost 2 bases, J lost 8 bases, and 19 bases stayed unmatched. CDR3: CASSFLRQGVLSLYEQFF. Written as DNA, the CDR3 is TGCGCCAGCAGCTTTTTGAGACAGGGAGTCCTCTCGTTGTATGAGCAGTTCTTC.

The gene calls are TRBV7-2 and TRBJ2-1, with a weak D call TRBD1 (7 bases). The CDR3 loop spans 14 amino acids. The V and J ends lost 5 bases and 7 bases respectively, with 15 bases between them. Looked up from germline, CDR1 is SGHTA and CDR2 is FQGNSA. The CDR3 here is CASSGRQGGNEQFF. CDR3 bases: TGTGCCAGCAGCGGAAGACAGGGAGGAAATGAGCAGTTCTTC.

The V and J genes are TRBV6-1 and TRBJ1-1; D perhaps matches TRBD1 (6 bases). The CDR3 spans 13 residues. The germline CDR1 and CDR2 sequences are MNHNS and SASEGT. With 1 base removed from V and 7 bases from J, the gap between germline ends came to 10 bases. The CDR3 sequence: CASSEVGASEAFF. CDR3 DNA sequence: TGTGCCAGCAGTGAAGTGGGGGCGAGTGAAGCTTTCTTT.

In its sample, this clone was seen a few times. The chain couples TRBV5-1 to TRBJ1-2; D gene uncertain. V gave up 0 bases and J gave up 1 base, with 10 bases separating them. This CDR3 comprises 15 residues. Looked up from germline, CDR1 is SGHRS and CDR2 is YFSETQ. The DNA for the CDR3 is TGCGCCAGCAGCTTGGGACATACAAGTAACTATGGCTACACCTTC. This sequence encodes CASSLGHTSNYGYTF.